Included here is one T cell receptor beta chain sequence, with context. This record comes from a study of T cell changes during pregnancy in multiple sclerosis. Profiling relied on immunoSEQ multiplex PCR, and the TCRdb table lists in-frame clones only, not all of them. Here the sample spans under 95,000 clones, approximately 90% being singletons. Per the germline V gene, CDR1 is SEHNR and CDR2 is FQNEAQ (reference sequence). CDR3 size: 14 residues. V dropped 5 bases and J dropped 0 bases, with 10 bases sitting between them. The sequences come from CD4+ T cells from peripheral blood mononuclear cells, collected before pregnancy. This TCR was recovered from a female donor with multiple sclerosis, enrolled in a pregnancy study. J is TRBJ2-5 and V is TRBV7-9, with D perhaps TRBD1 (6 bases). The CDR3 is CASSGQMYQETQYF. The CDR3 DNA reads as TGTGCCAGCAGCGGACAGATGTACCAAGAGACCCAGTACTTC. The complete variable domain, with remaining parts taken from reference TRBV7-9 and TRBJ2-5, reads DTGVSQNPRHKITKRGQNVTFRCDPISEHNRLYWYRQTLGQGPEFLTYFQNEAQLEKSRLLSDRFSAERPKGSFSTLEIQRTEQGDSAMYLCASSGQMYQETQYFGPGTRLLVL.